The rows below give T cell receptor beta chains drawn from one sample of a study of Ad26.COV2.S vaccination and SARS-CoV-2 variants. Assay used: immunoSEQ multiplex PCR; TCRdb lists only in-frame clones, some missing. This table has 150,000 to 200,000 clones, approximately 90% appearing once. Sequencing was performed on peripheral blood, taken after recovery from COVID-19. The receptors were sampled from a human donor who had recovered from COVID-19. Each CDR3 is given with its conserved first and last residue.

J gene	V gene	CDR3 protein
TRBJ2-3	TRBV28	CASSSTVAGGQITDTQYF
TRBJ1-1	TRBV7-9	CASKGRRIEAFF
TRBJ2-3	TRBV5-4	CASSLQRGGEDTQYF
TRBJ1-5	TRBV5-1	CASSLDRGPNQPQHF
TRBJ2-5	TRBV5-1	CASSLGGMAQYF
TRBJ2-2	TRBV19	CASSQRLANTGELFF
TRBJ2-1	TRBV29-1	CSVWGGGEQFF
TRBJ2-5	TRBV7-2	CASSLAPHGGETQYF
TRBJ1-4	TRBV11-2	CASSLREATNEKLFF
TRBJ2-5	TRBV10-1	CASSEGVGRGTQYF
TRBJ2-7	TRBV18	CASSLGTGYEQYF
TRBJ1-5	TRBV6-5	CASKGGAGQPQHF
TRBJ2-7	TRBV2	CASRGIGGETYEQYF
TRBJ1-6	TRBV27	CASRASGDGVPMSNSPLHF
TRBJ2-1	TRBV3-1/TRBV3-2	CASSQGLAGGQFF
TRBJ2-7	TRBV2	CASSEVMVRSYEQYF
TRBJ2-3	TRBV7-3	CASSFVGGATSTDTQYF
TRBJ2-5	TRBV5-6	CASSFLQRGIGETQYF
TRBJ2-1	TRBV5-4	CASSLALTRYNEQFF
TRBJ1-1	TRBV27	CASRATGDTEAFF
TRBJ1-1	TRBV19	CASSLPTVNTEAFF
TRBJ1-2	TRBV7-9	CASRGQGRRDGYTF
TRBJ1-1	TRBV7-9	CASVTGRIAEAFF
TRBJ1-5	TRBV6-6	CASSFPRGGVGQPQHF
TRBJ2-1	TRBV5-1	CASSLEGLADNEQFF
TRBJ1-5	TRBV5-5	CASGQGANNQPQHF